These T cell receptor beta chains were read from a single sample in a study of blood T cell repertoires in COVID-19. Measured with immunoSEQ multiplex PCR; TCRdb has only the in-frame clones, and not every one. The sample consists of around 300,000 clones, around 90% of them appearing once. The specimen was PBMCs or T cells enriched from blood (not recorded which). Receptors were obtained from a middle-aged woman who had recovered from COVID-19. Both conserved end residues are part of each CDR3. The D gene is left open where the match is weak. Clone size, where shown, is once, few, many, or a class for clones that have expanded.

CDR3aa | CDR3nt | v_gene | d_gene | abundance | j_gene
CARSPPAGTAFYEQYF | TGTGCCAGAAGCCCACCTGCGGGGACAGCCTTCTACGAGCAGTACTTC | TRBV5-3 | . | once | TRBJ2-7
CAISESTGSYEQYF | TGTGCCATCAGTGAGTCGACAGGGTCCTACGAGCAGTACTTC | TRBV10-3 | TRBD1 | . | TRBJ2-7
CASSQFDPGESYEQYF | TGTGCCAGCAGCCAATTTGACCCCGGGGAGTCCTACGAGCAGTACTTC | TRBV4-2 | . | . | TRBJ2-7
CASKVSGGYEQYF | TGTGCCAGCAAAGTTAGCGGGGGCTACGAGCAGTACTTC | TRBV2 | TRBD2 | . | TRBJ2-7
CASSITSGDYNEQFF | TGTGCCAGCAGCATCACTAGCGGGGATTACAATGAGCAGTTCTTC | TRBV5-6 | TRBD2 | . | TRBJ2-1
CASSKTGAGYSNQPQHF | TGTGCCAGTAGTAAAACAGGGGCCGGGTATAGCAATCAGCCCCAGCATTTT | TRBV19 | TRBD1 | few | TRBJ1-5
CASSPVGGGGSGANVLTF | TGTGCCAGCTCACCGGTCGGAGGGGGCGGATCTGGGGCCAACGTCCTGACTTTC | TRBV18 | . | . | TRBJ2-6
CASSFGGGNSPLHF | TGTGCCAGCAGCTTTGGGGGGGGTAATTCACCCCTCCACTTT | TRBV5-5 | . | once | TRBJ1-6
CASSLSGDSPAFF | TGTGCCAGCTCACTTTCTGGAGACAGCCCAGCTTTCTTT | TRBV18 | . | . | TRBJ1-1
CASSSDRANRAFF | TGCGCCAGCAGCTCGGACAGGGCGAACCGGGCTTTCTTT | TRBV5-1 | TRBD1 | . | TRBJ1-1
CASSPTSGRYGNEQFF | TGTGCCAGCAGTCCGACTAGCGGGAGGTATGGCAATGAGCAGTTCTTC | TRBV2 | TRBD2 | . | TRBJ2-1
CASSQGALGTEAFF | TGTGCCAGCTCACAGGGGGCGCTGGGCACTGAAGCTTTCTTT | TRBV18 | TRBD1 | . | TRBJ1-1
CASSLQGSHQPQHF | TGTGCCAGCAGCTTACAGGGCTCCCATCAGCCCCAGCATTTT | TRBV5-6 | . | . | TRBJ1-5
CASSLTTGTGKYQAFF | TGTGCCAGCAGCTTAACTACCGGGACAGGAAAGTACCAGGCTTTCTTT | TRBV11-2 | TRBD1 | once | TRBJ1-1
CASSVFSGVFYNEQFF | TGTGCCAGCAGCGTTTTTAGCGGGGTGTTCTACAATGAGCAGTTCTTC | TRBV9 | TRBD2 | . | TRBJ2-1
CASSGLGRQETQYF | TGCGCCAGCAGCGGACTAGGTAGACAAGAGACCCAGTACTTC | TRBV5-1 | TRBD2 | . | TRBJ2-5
CASSYFDDGVNYGYTF | TGTGCCAGCAGTTACTTCGATGACGGAGTTAACTATGGCTACACCTTC | TRBV6-5 | . | . | TRBJ1-2
CASSAGLLGHMNTEAFF | TGTGCCAGCAGCGCGGGACTTTTAGGCCACATGAACACTGAAGCTTTCTTT | TRBV9 | . | . | TRBJ1-1
CASSSPTGEAFF | TGTGCCAGCAGTTCCCCGACAGGGGAGGCTTTCTTT | TRBV6-5 | TRBD1 | . | TRBJ1-1
CASSKDRGHGYTF | TGTGCCAGTAGTAAAGACAGGGGGCATGGCTACACCTTC | TRBV19 | TRBD1 | . | TRBJ1-2
CATSDSVTDTQYF | TGTGCCACCAGTGATTCTGTCACAGATACGCAGTATTTT | TRBV24-1 | . | . | TRBJ2-3
CASSLNSAGTSGANVLTF | TGTGCCAGCTCTCTAAACTCAGCGGGAACCTCTGGGGCCAACGTCCTGACTTTC | TRBV18 | TRBD2 | . | TRBJ2-6
CASSPYYDRYNQPQHF | TGCGCCAGCAGTCCCTATTATGACAGATACAATCAGCCCCAGCATTTT | TRBV4-1 | . | . | TRBJ1-5
CASSFGQGEQFF | TGCGCCAGCAGCTTCGGACAGGGAGAGCAGTTCTTC | TRBV5-1 | TRBD1 | . | TRBJ2-1
CASSGTSGTFGTQYF | TGTGCCAGCAGCGGGACTAGCGGGACCTTTGGTACGCAGTATTTT | TRBV9 | TRBD2 | . | TRBJ2-3
CASSLSSGAPTDTQYF | TGTGCCAGCAGCTTGTCTAGCGGGGCACCCACAGATACGCAGTATTTT | TRBV7-6 | TRBD2 | . | TRBJ2-3
CASSQRRGDEQFF | TGCGCCAGCAGCCAACGCAGGGGCGATGAGCAGTTCTTC | TRBV4-1 | . | few | TRBJ2-1
CASRFDREQPQHF | TGTGCCAGCAGATTCGATAGAGAACAGCCCCAGCATTTT | TRBV7-2 | . | . | TRBJ1-5
CASSQEQLDKETQYF | TGTGCCAGCAGCCAAGAGCAACTAGACAAAGAGACCCAGTACTTC | TRBV3-1/TRBV3-2 | . | once | TRBJ2-5
CATRPVSGYEQYF | TGTGCCACCCGGCCCGTTTCGGGCTACGAGCAGTACTTC | TRBV7-9 | . | . | TRBJ2-7
CASSSGTGGNQPQHF | TGTGCCAGCAGTTCTGGGACAGGGGGAAATCAGCCCCAGCATTTT | TRBV6-5 | TRBD1 | . | TRBJ1-5
CASRRTGAGTLGQYF | TGTGCCAGCAGGCGAACAGGGGCCGGTACTCTAGGGCAGTACTTC | TRBV27 | TRBD1 | . | TRBJ2-7
CASSSGTGDETQYF | TGTGCCAGCAGTTCCGGGACAGGGGATGAGACCCAGTACTTC | TRBV5-4 | TRBD1 | . | TRBJ2-5
CASSPGTEMNTEAFF | TGTGCCAGCTCACCCGGGACAGAGATGAACACTGAAGCTTTCTTT | TRBV18 | TRBD1 | . | TRBJ1-1
CASSSPDRATQYF | TGTGCCAGCAGTTCACCAGACAGGGCCACGCAGTATTTT | TRBV12-3/TRBV12-4 | TRBD1 | . | TRBJ2-3
CASSLASGNTGELFF | TGTGCCAGCAGCTTAGCTAGCGGGAACACCGGGGAGCTGTTTTTT | TRBV7-8 | . | . | TRBJ2-2
CASSFGLAESLIHPFNEQFF | TGTGCCAGCAGCTTCGGACTAGCGGAATCCTTAATACATCCGTTCAATGAGCAGTTCTTC | TRBV12-1 | . | . | TRBJ2-1
CASSLVGPLPQHF | TGCGCCAGCAGCTTGGTTGGGCCCTTGCCCCAGCATTTT | TRBV5-1 | . | once | TRBJ1-5
CASSALGGTEAFF | TGTGCCAGCAGCGCGTTGGGGGGCACTGAAGCTTTCTTT | TRBV9 | . | . | TRBJ1-1
CASRQGANTGELFF | TGTGCCAGCAGACAGGGGGCGAACACCGGGGAGCTGTTTTTT | TRBV13 | TRBD1 | . | TRBJ2-2
CASSQTGTGGSNQPQHF | TGCGCCAGCAGCCAGACCGGGACAGGGGGATCGAATCAGCCCCAGCATTTT | TRBV4-3 | TRBD1 | . | TRBJ1-5
CASSLDLAGVGELFF | TGCGCCAGCAGCTTGGACCTAGCAGGGGTCGGGGAGCTGTTTTTT | TRBV5-1 | . | . | TRBJ2-2
CASSLGAGEYGYTF | TGCGCCAGCAGCTTGGGGGCAGGGGAATATGGCTACACCTTC | TRBV5-1 | . | . | TRBJ1-2
CASSHFASGSYNEQFF | TGTGCCAGCAGCCACTTCGCTAGCGGCTCCTACAATGAGCAGTTCTTC | TRBV3-1/TRBV3-2 | TRBD2 | once | TRBJ2-1
CASSYDGNRGFYGYTF | TGTGCCAGCAGTTACGATGGGAACAGGGGGTTCTATGGCTACACCTTC | TRBV6-5 | TRBD1 | . | TRBJ1-2